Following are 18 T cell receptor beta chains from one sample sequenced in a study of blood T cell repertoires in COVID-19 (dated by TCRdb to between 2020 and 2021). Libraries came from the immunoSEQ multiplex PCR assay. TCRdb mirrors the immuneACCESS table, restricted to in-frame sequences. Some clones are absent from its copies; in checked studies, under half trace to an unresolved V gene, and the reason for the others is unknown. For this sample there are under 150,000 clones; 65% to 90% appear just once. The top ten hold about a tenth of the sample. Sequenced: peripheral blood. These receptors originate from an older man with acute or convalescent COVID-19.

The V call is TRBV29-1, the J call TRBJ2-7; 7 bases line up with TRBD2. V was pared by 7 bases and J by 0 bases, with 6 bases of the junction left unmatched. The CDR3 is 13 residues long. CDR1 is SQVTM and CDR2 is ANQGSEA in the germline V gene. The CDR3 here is CSARGGFSYEQYF. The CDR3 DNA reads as TGCAGCGCCCGCGGGGGATTCTCCTACGAGCAGTACTTC.

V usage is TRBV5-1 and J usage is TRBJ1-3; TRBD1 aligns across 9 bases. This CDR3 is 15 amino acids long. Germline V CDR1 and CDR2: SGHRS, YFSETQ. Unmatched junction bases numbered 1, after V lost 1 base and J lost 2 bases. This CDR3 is CASSLWTGAGNTIYF. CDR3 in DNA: TGCGCCAGCAGCTTGTGGACAGGGGCTGGAAACACCATATATTTT.

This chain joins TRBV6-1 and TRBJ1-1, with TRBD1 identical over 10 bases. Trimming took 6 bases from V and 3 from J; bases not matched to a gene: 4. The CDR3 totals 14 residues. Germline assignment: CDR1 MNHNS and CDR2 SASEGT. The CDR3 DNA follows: TGTGCCAGCAGGGGACAGGGGAAGGACACTGAAGCTTTCTTT. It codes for CASRGQGKDTEAFF.

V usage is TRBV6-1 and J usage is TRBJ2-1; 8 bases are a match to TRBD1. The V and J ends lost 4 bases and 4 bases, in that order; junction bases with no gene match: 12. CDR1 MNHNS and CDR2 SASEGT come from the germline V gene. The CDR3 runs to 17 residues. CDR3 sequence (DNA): TGTGCCAGCAGTGGCGGGACAGGAGGATACATATACAATGAGCAGTTCTTC. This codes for CASSGGTGGYIYNEQFF.

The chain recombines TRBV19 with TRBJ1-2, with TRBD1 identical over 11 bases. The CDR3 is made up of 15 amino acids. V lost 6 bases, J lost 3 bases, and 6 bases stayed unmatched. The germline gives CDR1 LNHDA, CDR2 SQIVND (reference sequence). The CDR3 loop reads CASRSGTGGYYGYTF. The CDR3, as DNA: TGTGCCAGTAGGTCCGGGACAGGGGGTTACTATGGCTACACCTTC.

CDR3 amino acids: CASSPRGGLAEQYF. The CDR3 DNA sequence: TGTGCCAGCAGCCCCCGGGGGGGGTTAGCCGAGCAGTACTTC. The chain couples TRBV9 to TRBJ2-7; 8 bases are shared with TRBD2. V dropped 4 bases and J dropped 6; count of bases not matched to a gene: 9. Germline V gives CDR1 SGDLS, CDR2 YYNGEE. CDR3 length equals 14 residues.

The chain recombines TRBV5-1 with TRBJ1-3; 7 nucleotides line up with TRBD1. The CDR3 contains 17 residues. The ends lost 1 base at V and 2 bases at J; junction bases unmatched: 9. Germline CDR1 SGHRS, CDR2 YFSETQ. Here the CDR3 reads CASSLSTTGSTGNTIYF. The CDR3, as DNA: TGCGCCAGCAGCTTGAGTACGACAGGGTCGACTGGAAACACCATATATTTT. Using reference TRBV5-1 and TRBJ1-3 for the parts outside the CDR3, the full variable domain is KAGVTQTPRYLIKTRGQQVTLSCSPISGHRSVSWYQQTPGQGLQFLFEYFSETQRNKGNFPGRFSGRQFSNSRSEMNVSTLELGDSALYLCASSLSTTGSTGNTIYFGEGSWLTVV.

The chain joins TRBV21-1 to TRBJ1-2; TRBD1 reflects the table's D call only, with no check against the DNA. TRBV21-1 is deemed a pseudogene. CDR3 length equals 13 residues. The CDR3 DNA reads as TGTGCCAGCAGCGACGGACAGGGGTATGGCTACACCTTC. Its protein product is CASSDGQGYGYTF.

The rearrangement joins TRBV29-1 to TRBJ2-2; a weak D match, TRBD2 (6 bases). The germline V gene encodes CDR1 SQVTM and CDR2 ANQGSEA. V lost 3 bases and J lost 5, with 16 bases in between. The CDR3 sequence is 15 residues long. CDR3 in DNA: TGCAGCGTTGAGGAGGGGCTAAGTAAAACCGGGGAGCTGTTTTTT. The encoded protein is CSVEEGLSKTGELFF.

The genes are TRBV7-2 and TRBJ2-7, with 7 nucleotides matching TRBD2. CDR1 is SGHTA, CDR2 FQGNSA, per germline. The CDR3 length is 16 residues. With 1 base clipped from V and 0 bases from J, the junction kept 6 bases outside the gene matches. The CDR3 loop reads CASSLDWASGSYEQYF. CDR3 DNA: TGTGCCAGCAGCTTAGATTGGGCTAGCGGCTCCTACGAGCAGTACTTC. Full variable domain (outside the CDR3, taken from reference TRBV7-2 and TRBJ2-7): GAGVSQSPSNKVTEKGKDVELRCDPISGHTALYWYRQSLGQGLEFLIYFQGNSAPDKSGLPSDRFSAERTGGSVSTLTIQRTQQEDSAVYLCASSLDWASGSYEQYFGPGTRLTVT.

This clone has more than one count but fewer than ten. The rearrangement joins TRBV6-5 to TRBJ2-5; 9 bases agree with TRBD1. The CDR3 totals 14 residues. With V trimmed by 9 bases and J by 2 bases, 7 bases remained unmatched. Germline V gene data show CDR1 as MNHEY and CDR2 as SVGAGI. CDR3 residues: CASSNRGRQETQYF. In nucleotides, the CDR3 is TGTGCCAGTAGTAACAGGGGGCGTCAAGAGACCCAGTACTTC.

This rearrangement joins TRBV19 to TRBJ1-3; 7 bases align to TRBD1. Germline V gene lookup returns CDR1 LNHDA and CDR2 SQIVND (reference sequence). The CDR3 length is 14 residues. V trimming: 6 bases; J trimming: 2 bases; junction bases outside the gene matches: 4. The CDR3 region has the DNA TGTGCCAGTAGAACGGGACAGACTGGAAACACCATATATTTT. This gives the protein CASRTGQTGNTIYF.

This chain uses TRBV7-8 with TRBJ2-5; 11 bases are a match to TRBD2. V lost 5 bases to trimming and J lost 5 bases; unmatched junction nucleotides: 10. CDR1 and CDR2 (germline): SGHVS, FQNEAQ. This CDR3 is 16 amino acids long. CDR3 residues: CASSRLAGGLGETQYF. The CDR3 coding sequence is TGTGCCAGCAGCAGGCTAGCGGGGGGTCTGGGGGAGACCCAGTACTTC.

CDR3 loop: CASSGPGGNEQYF. In nucleotides, the CDR3 is TGTGCCAGCAGCGGGCCAGGGGGCAATGAGCAGTACTTC. The rearrangement links TRBV9 to TRBJ2-7; TRBD1 matches at 8 bases. This CDR3 has 13 residues. Trimming cost V 3 bases and J 7 bases; bases outside gene matches: 6. Looked up from germline, CDR1 is SGDLS and CDR2 is YYNGEE.

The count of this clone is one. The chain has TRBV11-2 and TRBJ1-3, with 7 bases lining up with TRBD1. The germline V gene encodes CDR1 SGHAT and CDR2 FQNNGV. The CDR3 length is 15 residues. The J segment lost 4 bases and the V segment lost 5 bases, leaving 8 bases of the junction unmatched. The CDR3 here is CASSKTGTSGNTIYF. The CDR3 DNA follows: TGTGCCAGCAGCAAGACAGGGACAAGCGGAAACACCATATATTTT.

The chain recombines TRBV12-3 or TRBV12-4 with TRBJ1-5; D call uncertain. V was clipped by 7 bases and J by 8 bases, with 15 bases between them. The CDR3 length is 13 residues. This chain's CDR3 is CASIKHPLEPQHF. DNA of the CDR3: TGTGCCAGCATTAAACACCCATTGGAGCCCCAGCATTTT.

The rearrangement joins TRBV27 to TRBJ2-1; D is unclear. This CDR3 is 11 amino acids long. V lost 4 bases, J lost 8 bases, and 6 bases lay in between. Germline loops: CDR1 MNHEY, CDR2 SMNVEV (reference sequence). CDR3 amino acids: CASSSRHEQFF. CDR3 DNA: TGTGCCAGCAGTTCTAGGCATGAGCAGTTCTTC.

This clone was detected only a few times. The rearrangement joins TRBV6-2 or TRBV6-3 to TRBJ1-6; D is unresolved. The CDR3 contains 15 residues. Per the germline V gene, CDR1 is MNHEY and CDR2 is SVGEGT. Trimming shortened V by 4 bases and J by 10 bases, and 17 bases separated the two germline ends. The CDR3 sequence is CASSSAGLAESPLHF. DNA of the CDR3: TGTGCCAGCAGTTCGGCGGGCTTGGCTGAATCACCCCTCCACTTT.